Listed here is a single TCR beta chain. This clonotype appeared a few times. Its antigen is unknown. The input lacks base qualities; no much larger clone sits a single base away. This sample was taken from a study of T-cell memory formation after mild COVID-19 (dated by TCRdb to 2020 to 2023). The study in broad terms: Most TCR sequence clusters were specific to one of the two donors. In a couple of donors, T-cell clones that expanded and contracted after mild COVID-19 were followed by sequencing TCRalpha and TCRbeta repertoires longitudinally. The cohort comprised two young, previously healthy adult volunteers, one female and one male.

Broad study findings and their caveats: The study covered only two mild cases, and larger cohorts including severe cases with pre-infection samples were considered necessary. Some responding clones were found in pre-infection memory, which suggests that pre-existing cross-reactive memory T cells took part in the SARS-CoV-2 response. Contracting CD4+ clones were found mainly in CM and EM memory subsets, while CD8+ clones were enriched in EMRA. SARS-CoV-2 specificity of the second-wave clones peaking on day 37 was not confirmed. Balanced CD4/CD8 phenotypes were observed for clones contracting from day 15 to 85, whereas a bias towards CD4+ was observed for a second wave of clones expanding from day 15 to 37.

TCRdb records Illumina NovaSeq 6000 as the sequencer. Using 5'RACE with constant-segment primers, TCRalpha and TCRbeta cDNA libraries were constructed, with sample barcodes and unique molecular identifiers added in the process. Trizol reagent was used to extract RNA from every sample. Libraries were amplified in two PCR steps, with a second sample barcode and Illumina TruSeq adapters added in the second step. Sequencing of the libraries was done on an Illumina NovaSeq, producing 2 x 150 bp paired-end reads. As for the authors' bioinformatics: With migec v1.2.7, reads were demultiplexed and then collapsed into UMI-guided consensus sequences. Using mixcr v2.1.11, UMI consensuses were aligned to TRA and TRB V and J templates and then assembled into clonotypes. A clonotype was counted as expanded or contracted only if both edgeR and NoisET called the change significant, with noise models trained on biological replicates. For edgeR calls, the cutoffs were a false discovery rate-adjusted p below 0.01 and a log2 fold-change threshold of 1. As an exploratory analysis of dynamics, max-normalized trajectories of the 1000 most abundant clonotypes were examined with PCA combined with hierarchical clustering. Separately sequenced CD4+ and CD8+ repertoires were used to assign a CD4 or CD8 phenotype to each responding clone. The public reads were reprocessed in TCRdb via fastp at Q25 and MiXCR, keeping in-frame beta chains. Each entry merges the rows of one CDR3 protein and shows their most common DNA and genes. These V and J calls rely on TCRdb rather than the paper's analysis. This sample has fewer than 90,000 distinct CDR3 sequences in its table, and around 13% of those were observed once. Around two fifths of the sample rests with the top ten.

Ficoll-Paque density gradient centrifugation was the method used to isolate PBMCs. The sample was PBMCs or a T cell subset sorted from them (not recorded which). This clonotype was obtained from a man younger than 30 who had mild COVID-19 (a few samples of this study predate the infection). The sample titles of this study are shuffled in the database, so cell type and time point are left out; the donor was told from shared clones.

CDR3 protein: CASSGLAPYEQYF. The nucleotide sequence reads as follows: TGCGCCAGCAGCGGACTAGCACCCTACGAGCAGTACTTC. The chain employs TRBV5-1 and TRBJ2-7; TRBD2 matches 8 bases in the middle. CDR1 and CDR2 were assigned from the germline V gene as SGHRS and YFSETQ. The CDR3 sequence holds 13 residues, the cysteine and phenylalanine included. The kept DNA is CDR3 alone, 39 bases in frame from the first base. V ends up 4 bases short and J 2 bases short, with an unmatched junction base count of 2.